This T cell receptor beta chain originates from a study of molecular identifiers for immune sequencing clone quantification. Findings of the study overall: Whereas naive cells kept under 1% of molecules in clones above 20 RNA copies, such clones held over 98% in effectors.

Generation of bulk TCR libraries relied on previously described methods and listed TCR primers. In TCRdb, the PCR reads were re-called with MiXCR into one record per CDR3 protein. The sample has 90,000 or so distinct CDR3 sequences, roughly a fifth seen once. This clonotype was seen a handful of times. Its antigen is currently unknown. V dropped 2 bases and J dropped 7 bases, with 8 bases sitting between them. The germline gives CDR1 MNHEY, CDR2 SVGAGI. CDR3 length: 13 residues. Sequenced material: naive CD8+ T cells from blood, with Jurkat cell RNA spiked in. Sample subset: FACS-sorted CD8+CD4-CCR7+CD45RA+ naive T cells. The rearrangement links TRBV6-5 to TRBJ2-2; D gene ambiguous. The clonotype was recovered from a human donor in good health. Some libraries in this study had Jurkat cell RNA spiked in. CDR3 loop: CASSYGEGGELFF. CDR3 in DNA: TGTGCCAGCAGTTACGGGGAAGGCGGGGAGCTGTTTTTT.